This is a list of T cell receptor beta chains from one sample in a study of blood T cells in healthy people across ages. TCRdb fed the 5' RACE reads into MiXCR, producing one record per CDR3 protein. The table lists about 540,000 distinct CDR3 sequences, approximately 25% of them singletons, with 8.7% in the top ten. This same sample was also part of a study on T cells of mothers and their children.

Input material: blood. The receptors shown here come from a boy between 10 and 17 years old in good health. CDR3s include the opening cysteine and the closing phenylalanine or tryptophan. The D gene is left open where the match is weak.

D gene	V gene	CDR3 protein
.	TRBV4-2	CASSQTDLGSYNEQFF
.	TRBV2	CASSDIDTGKSNQPQHF
TRBD2	TRBV29-1	CSVEDGTSGYNEQFF
TRBD2	TRBV5-1	CASSLARAGILTDTQYF
.	TRBV20-1	CSAQGRLNTEAFF
.	TRBV28	CASSLWGRQPQHF
.	TRBV9	CASSVASRSGNYGYTF
TRBD1	TRBV19	CASSPRTGRGVTYEQYF
TRBD1	TRBV7-9	CASSGPVSGGETQYF
.	TRBV12-3/TRBV12-4	CASSLRGGSGGPTRPNTRYF
.	TRBV24-1	CATSERDTSYTQYF
TRBD2	TRBV6-5	CASSSTGLAGSGEQYF
TRBD1	TRBV18	CASSPRDRGIGQPQHF
.	TRBV5-1	CASSWGAVGEKLFF
TRBD1	TRBV7-2	CASSWTGGAGELFF
TRBD1	TRBV7-3	CASSPLRGRGANVLTF
.	TRBV7-2	CASSSDGLSTDTQYF
.	TRBV7-2	CASGSGITDTQYF
TRBD1	TRBV28	CARRMQGATNYGYTF
TRBD2	TRBV7-8	CASSLQGLAGGETQYF
.	TRBV11-3	CASSSSTGNNNEQFF
.	TRBV11-2	CASSLEVSSYNEQFF
TRBD2	TRBV20-1	CSASYSGIGSYNEQFF
.	TRBV6-6	CASSYTGTYNEQFF
TRBD1	TRBV6-2/TRBV6-3	CAVVSTGSMTGYTF
.	TRBV6-2/TRBV6-3	CASSYQPTPQHF
.	TRBV28	CATTGGSWEKLFF
.	TRBV4-3	CASSQVPDGTTNEKLFF
TRBD1	TRBV7-2	CASSYGPGTGPVAQYF
.	TRBV5-6	CASSLDVSEEFF
.	TRBV20-1	CSASPGPDTQYF
TRBD2	TRBV12-3/TRBV12-4	CASSSGRWAGELFF
.	TRBV15	CATSRAPQTQETQYF
.	TRBV29-1	CSAGPSGPNIQYF
TRBD1	TRBV20-1	CSAEGTGATNYGYTF
.	TRBV30	CAWSLGGRYEQYF
TRBD1	TRBV6-1	CASRWGQDNNSPLHF
.	TRBV13	CASSFGENYGYTF